This TCR beta chain is from a study of blood T cells in healthy people across ages. With 1 base removed from V and 2 bases from J, the gap between germline ends came to 12 bases. The CDR3 totals 15 residues. Germline CDR1 reads MGHRA; CDR2 reads YSYEKL. The study, taken as a whole, reports: While age rose, TCR beta diversity per million T cells dropped in a roughly linear way. Those diversity estimates obtained from one million T cells were thought to be underestimates.

A second PCR of about 7 to 11 cycles used a sample-barcoded 5' primer and a J-beta primer mix. TCRdb reprocessed the 5' RACE reads via MiXCR and lists one record per CDR3 protein. Of about 900,000 distinct CDR3 sequences detected, under 50% appear once; the ten largest clones hold about an eighth. About this clonotype itself: What it recognizes is unknown.

The rearrangement links TRBV4-1 to TRBJ2-7; D perhaps matches TRBD2 (6 bases). The source is a man between 25 and 39 years old in good health. The sequenced sample consisted of blood. The CDR3 here is CASSQVGLAAYEQYF. The DNA of the CDR3 is TGCGCCAGCAGCCAAGTGGGACTGGCAGCCTACGAGCAGTACTTC.